A single sample gave rise to the 8 T cell receptor beta chains below, sequenced in a study of STAT3 mutations in large granular lymphocyte leukemia (dated by TCRdb to between 2019 and 2020). Study-wide conclusions, independent of this receptor: At least one immunodominant TCRbeta clonotype was present in every T-LGLL patient, and multiple immunodominant subclonotypes appeared in about half of the T-LGLL patients.

These TCRs are of unknown antigen specificity. The method behind the library was the immunoSEQ multiplex PCR assay. In its TCRdb copy, this immuneACCESS table keeps in-frame sequences only and misses some clones. Where compared with another copy, unresolved V genes explain less than half of these, and the others have no known cause. The sample table shows 8,300 or so clones, and about nine tenths are seen once. The ten most abundant clones make up around 44% of the sample. Sequences were obtained from peripheral blood mononuclear cells. These receptors were obtained from a man aged 50 to 60 with T-cell large granular lymphocyte leukemia. Some clones in this sample may be carry-over from other donors' samples. The age is the age at diagnosis.

This chain connects TRBV20-1 to TRBJ2-7; D is perhaps TRBD2 (5 bases). The CDR3 spans 11 residues. Looked up from germline, CDR1 is DFQATT and CDR2 is SNEGSKA (reference sequence). V lost 4 bases, J lost 5 bases, and 9 bases lay in between. The CDR3 nucleotides read TGCAGTGCTATCCGGGATAACGAGCAGTACTTC. Translation: CSAIRDNEQYF.

This chain connects TRBV9 to TRBJ2-3, with D possibly called TRBD1 or TRBD2 (6 bases each). Germline CDR1 is SGDLS and CDR2 is YYNGEE. This CDR3 contains 15 residues. Trimming left V 4 bases short and J 5 bases short, with 17 bases between. CDR3 bases: TGTGCCAGCAGCCCAAGCCCGGGGGCCATAGATACGCAGTATTTT. It codes for CASSPSPGAIDTQYF.

J is TRBJ2-7 and V is TRBV5-1; 7 bases align to TRBD2. The CDR3 spans 17 residues. Germline trimming cut 4 bases from V and 3 bases from J; bases unmatched to any gene: 16. Germline-derived CDR1 and CDR2 are SGHRS and YFSETQ. This CDR3 reads CASSLDQRPGGSYEQYF. The DNA for the CDR3 is TGCGCCAGCAGCCTGGACCAACGTCCGGGGGGTAGCTACGAGCAGTACTTC.

The chain employs TRBV28 and TRBJ1-5; unclear D gene. V lost 4 bases and J lost 0, with 13 bases in between. Germline CDR1 MDHEN, CDR2 SYDVKM. This CDR3 is 16 amino acids long. CDR3 amino acids: CASSSLARYSNQPQHF. CDR3 coding DNA: TGTGCCAGCAGTTCCCTAGCCCGATATAGCAATCAGCCCCAGCATTTT.

V gene TRBV27 combines with J gene TRBJ2-7, with unresolved D. This CDR3 comprises 11 residues. Trimming removed 4 bases at V and 7 bases at J, with 8 bases between. The V gene's germline CDR1 is MNHEY and CDR2 SMNVEV (reference sequence). The DNA of the CDR3 is TGTGCCAGCAGTTCCCCCAGGGAGCAGTACTTC. Its protein is CASSSPREQYF.

The count of this clone is one. In DNA, the CDR3 is TGTGCCAGCAGTGAGGCCACAGGGAACACCGGGGAGCTGTTTTTT. Residues: CASSEATGNTGELFF. The rearrangement links TRBV6-1 to TRBJ2-2; tentatively, D is TRBD1 (5 bases). The CDR3 is made up of 15 amino acids. Germline values: CDR1 MNHNS, CDR2 SASEGT. The V and J ends lost 3 bases and 1 base respectively, with 9 bases between them.

The chain is built from TRBV7-2 and TRBJ2-7; tentatively, D is TRBD2 (5 bases). V dropped 2 bases and J dropped 1 base, with 12 bases sitting between them. Germline assignment: CDR1 SGHTA and CDR2 FQGNSA. The CDR3 runs to 15 residues. The CDR3 sequence is CASSLLFGVSYEQYF. CDR3 nucleotides: TGTGCCAGCAGCTTACTTTTCGGGGTATCCTACGAGCAGTACTTC.

This rearrangement joins TRBV2 to TRBJ2-2; 12 nucleotides line up with TRBD2. The CDR3 runs to 15 residues. Trimming at V came to 5 bases and at J to 8 bases, leaving 6 bases not matched to a gene. Germline CDR1 and CDR2: SNHLY and FYNNEI. The CDR3 spells CASSPLAGGSGELFF. The CDR3 coding sequence is TGTGCCAGCAGTCCTCTAGCGGGAGGGTCGGGGGAGCTGTTTTTT.